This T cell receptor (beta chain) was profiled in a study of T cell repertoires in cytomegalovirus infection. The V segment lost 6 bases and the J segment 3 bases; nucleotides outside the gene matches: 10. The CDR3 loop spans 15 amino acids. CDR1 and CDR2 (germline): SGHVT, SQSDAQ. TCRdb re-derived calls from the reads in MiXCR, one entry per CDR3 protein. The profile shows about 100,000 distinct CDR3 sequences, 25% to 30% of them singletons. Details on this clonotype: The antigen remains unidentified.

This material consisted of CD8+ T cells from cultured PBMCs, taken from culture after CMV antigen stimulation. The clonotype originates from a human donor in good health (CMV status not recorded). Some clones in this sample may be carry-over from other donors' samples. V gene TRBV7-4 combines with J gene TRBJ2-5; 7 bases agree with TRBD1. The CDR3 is CASSSIRDSEETQYF. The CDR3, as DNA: TGTGCCAGCAGTTCGATCCGGGACAGCGAAGAGACCCAGTACTTC.